The rows below give T cell receptor beta chains drawn from one sample of a study of early T cells in non-severe SARS-CoV-2 infection. TCRdb reprocessed the 5' RACE reads via MiXCR and lists one record per CDR3 protein. This sample yields over 75,000 distinct CDR3 sequences, of which more than 13% are seen a single time; 5.5% belongs to the top ten. Sequencing was carried out using whole blood. The receptors derive from an adult who was a healthcare worker with PCR-confirmed SARS-CoV-2 infection or an uninfected control (not recorded which). CDR3s include the opening cysteine and the closing phenylalanine or tryptophan. D genes are given only for firm matches. Part of the rows lack a size; the others show once, few, many or a class for expanded clones.

>TRBJ1-1|many|TRBV6-1|12|NA
CASSDWGEKAFF
TGTGCCAGCAGTGACTGGGGGGAGAAAGCTTTCTTT
>TRBJ2-3|NA|TRBV5-1|14|NA
CASSSTGPTTTQYF
TGCGCCAGCAGCTCGACCGGACCAACTACTACGCAGTATTTT
>TRBJ2-5|NA|TRBV20-1|10|NA
CSASGETQYF
TGCAGTGCTAGTGGAGAGACCCAGTACTTC
>TRBJ2-7|NA|TRBV12-3/TRBV12-4|14|TRBD2
CASSRLAPSYEQYF
TGTGCCAGCAGCCGACTAGCCCCCTCCTACGAGCAGTACTTC
>TRBJ2-1|many|TRBV7-9|12|TRBD2
CASSSSGGNQFF
TGTGCCAGCAGCTCGTCCGGGGGGAACCAGTTCTTC
>TRBJ2-5|few|TRBV29-1|14|NA
CSAHPGGSGETQYF
TGCAGCGCACACCCCGGGGGAAGCGGAGAGACCCAGTACTTC
>TRBJ2-2|NA|TRBV10-1|14|TRBD1
CASSGTGNTGELFF
TGCGCCAGCAGTGGGACAGGCAACACCGGGGAGCTGTTTTTT
>TRBJ2-1|many|TRBV2|13|NA
CASNLASSNEQFF
TGTGCCAGCAACCTAGCTAGCAGCAATGAGCAGTTCTTC
>TRBJ2-1|NA|TRBV7-9|17|NA
CASSLARDISSYNEQFF
TGTGCCAGCAGCTTAGCCCGGGACATCAGCTCCTACAATGAGCAGTTCTTC
>TRBJ2-5|NA|TRBV28|11|NA
CASREQETQYF
TGTGCCAGCAGAGAACAAGAGACCCAGTACTTC
>TRBJ2-7|once|TRBV6-5|14|TRBD2
CASTTAGGRHEQYF
TGTGCCAGCACTACAGCGGGAGGGCGCCACGAGCAGTACTTC
>TRBJ1-5|few|TRBV27|12|NA
CASRPNGGPQHF
TGTGCCAGCAGACCAAATGGGGGGCCCCAGCATTTT
>TRBJ2-4|NA|TRBV30|12|NA
CAWSFDSGIQYF
TGTGCCTGGAGTTTCGATAGCGGCATTCAGTACTTC
>TRBJ2-1|few|TRBV4-1|15|NA
CASSQDWVAYNEQFF
TGCGCCAGCAGCCAAGACTGGGTCGCTTACAATGAGCAGTTCTTC
>TRBJ1-1|many|TRBV7-8|11|NA
CASSLGGKAFF
TGTGCCAGCAGCTTGGGGGGGAAAGCTTTCTTT
>TRBJ2-5|many|TRBV5-1|16|TRBD1
CASSVGTGFFSETQYF
TGCGCCAGCAGCGTCGGGACAGGGTTTTTTTCCGAGACCCAGTACTTC
>TRBJ2-1|few|TRBV20-1|15|NA
CSARGVGLAYNEQFF
TGCAGTGCTAGGGGGGTGGGACTTGCCTACAATGAGCAGTTCTTC
>TRBJ2-4|few|TRBV20-1|14|NA
CSASRWDPDDIQYF
TGCAGTGCTAGCCGATGGGACCCAGACGACATTCAGTACTTC
>TRBJ2-7|few|TRBV20-1|13|TRBD2
CSAKSGSLREQYF
TGCAGTGCTAAGAGCGGGAGCTTGAGGGAGCAGTACTTC
>TRBJ1-1|NA|TRBV11-2|17|NA
CASSPNPLVIRRTEAFF
TGTGCCAGCAGCCCCAACCCATTGGTCATACGGAGGACTGAAGCTTTCTTT
>TRBJ2-1|NA|TRBV27|15|TRBD1
CASSPGTGTYNEQFF
TGTGCCAGCAGTCCCGGGACAGGGACCTACAATGAGCAGTTCTTC
>TRBJ2-1|NA|TRBV5-1|13|NA
CASSHEWGNEQFF
TGCGCCAGCAGCCACGAGTGGGGCAATGAGCAGTTCTTC
>TRBJ2-5|NA|TRBV11-1|15|NA
CASSSGGGGFETQYF
TGTGCCAGCAGCTCAGGGGGCGGGGGCTTCGAGACCCAGTACTTC
>TRBJ2-7|NA|TRBV20-1|17|TRBD1
CSAKGQGAVFSSYEQYF
TGCAGTGCTAAGGGACAGGGGGCCGTCTTCAGCTCCTACGAGCAGTACTTC
>TRBJ2-7|NA|TRBV19|13|TRBD2
CASSVAGDYEQYF
TGTGCCAGTAGTGTAGCGGGGGACTACGAGCAGTACTTC
>TRBJ2-1|few|TRBV6-2/TRBV6-3|11|NA
CASRAGTSGFF
TGTGCCAGCAGAGCCGGGACTTCCGGGTTCTTC
>TRBJ1-4|few|TRBV7-9|16|NA
CASSTRQAATNEKLFF
TGTGCCAGCAGCACTCGACAGGCTGCAACTAATGAAAAACTGTTTTTT
>TRBJ2-2|NA|TRBV2|8|NA
CASGELFF
TGTGCCAGCGGGGAGCTGTTTTTT
>TRBJ2-1|NA|TRBV6-6|17|TRBD2
CASSSTWAGGLDNEQFF
TGTGCCAGCAGCAGTACCTGGGCGGGAGGATTGGACAATGAGCAGTTCTTC
>TRBJ2-5|NA|TRBV7-2|16|NA
CASSLQGLPISETQYF
TGTGCCAGCAGCTTACAGGGTCTCCCGATAAGTGAGACCCAGTACTTC
>TRBJ2-7|many|TRBV2|15|TRBD1
CASREPRDSTYEQYF
TGTGCCAGCAGAGAACCCCGGGACAGCACCTACGAGCAGTACTTC
>TRBJ2-7|NA|TRBV20-1|14|NA
CSARDDKGNYEQYF
TGCAGTGCTAGAGATGACAAGGGCAACTACGAGCAGTACTTC
>TRBJ2-3|NA|TRBV12-3/TRBV12-4|13|NA
CASSKTSPDTQYF
TGTGCCAGCAGCAAGACTAGTCCTGATACGCAGTATTTT
>TRBJ1-5|many|TRBV6-2/TRBV6-3|15|NA
CASSYSVDSNQPQHF
TGTGCCAGCAGTTACTCCGTAGATAGCAATCAGCCCCAGCATTTT
>TRBJ2-2|NA|TRBV28|16|TRBD2
CASSLVGSGSSGELFF
TGTGCCAGCAGTTTAGTCGGTAGCGGGAGCTCCGGGGAGCTGTTTTTT
>TRBJ1-1|few|TRBV3-1|14|TRBD1
CASSPMGQITEAFF
TGTGCCAGCAGCCCGATGGGACAGATTACTGAAGCTTTCTTT
>TRBJ2-1|NA|TRBV2|15|NA
CASRAWDFTYNEQFF
TGTGCCAGCAGGGCATGGGACTTCACCTACAATGAGCAGTTCTTC
>TRBJ2-7|NA|TRBV28|14|NA
CASSLSGGWYEQYF
TGTGCCAGCAGTTTATCCGGCGGGTGGTACGAGCAGTACTTC
>TRBJ1-6|NA|TRBV18|13|NA
CASSPSGVSPLHF
TGTGCCAGCTCACCATCAGGGGTTTCACCCCTCCACTTT
>TRBJ2-1|few|TRBV19|14|TRBD2
CASRPLASYNEQFF
TGTGCCAGTAGACCACTAGCGTCCTACAATGAGCAGTTCTTC
>TRBJ2-6|NA|TRBV5-4|13|NA
CASSRGGTNVLTF
TGTGCCAGCAGCCGGGGCGGGACCAACGTCCTGACTTTC
>TRBJ2-1|NA|TRBV5-4|14|TRBD2
CASSLRSGSLSSFF
TGTGCCAGCAGCTTAAGGAGCGGGAGCCTTAGTTCGTTCTTC
>TRBJ1-5|few|TRBV7-2|20|NA
CASSLYPPGRASSANQPQHF
TGTGCCAGCAGCTTATACCCACCCGGGCGGGCGAGCTCTGCCAATCAGCCCCAGCATTTT
>TRBJ2-1|NA|TRBV20-1|15|TRBD2
CSALTSGSLSNEQFF
TGCAGTGCCCTAACTAGCGGGAGCCTGTCCAATGAGCAGTTCTTC
>TRBJ2-6|NA|TRBV28|15|NA
CASRGPSIGANVLTF
TGTGCCAGCAGGGGACCCAGCATTGGGGCCAACGTCCTGACTTTC
>TRBJ2-1|many|TRBV11-2|15|TRBD1
CASSTDRGSYNEQFF
TGTGCCAGCAGCACCGACAGGGGTTCCTACAATGAGCAGTTCTTC
>TRBJ2-3|NA|TRBV5-4|14|NA
CASKVGLSTDTQYF
TGTGCCAGCAAGGTAGGACTGAGCACAGATACGCAGTATTTT
>TRBJ2-7|NA|TRBV3-1|13|NA
CASSQDISGKQYF
TGTGCCAGCAGCCAAGATATATCAGGGAAGCAGTACTTC
>TRBJ1-2|few|TRBV11-2|11|NA
CASSLETVVFF
TGTGCCAGCAGCTTAGAGACAGTCGTTTTCTTC
>TRBJ2-7|many|TRBV7-2|13|NA
CASSFTSGGEQYF
TGTGCCAGCAGTTTTACCTCCGGGGGCGAGCAGTACTTC
>TRBJ2-7|NA|TRBV9|13|TRBD2
CASSVGLDYEQYF
TGTGCCAGCAGCGTCGGACTAGACTACGAGCAGTACTTC
>TRBJ1-1|once|TRBV2|13|TRBD1
CASSFVQGTEAFF
TGTGCCAGCAGTTTCGTACAGGGGACTGAAGCTTTCTTT
>TRBJ2-6|NA|TRBV25-1|15|NA
CASSESLVGANVLTF
TGTGCCAGCAGTGAATCCCTTGTCGGGGCCAACGTCCTGACTTTC
>TRBJ2-7|few|TRBV13|15|TRBD1
CASSLTLQGAGEQYF
TGTGCCAGCAGCTTAACCTTACAGGGGGCCGGGGAGCAGTACTTC
>TRBJ2-1|many|TRBV12-3/TRBV12-4|14|TRBD2
CASRGLGGWDEQFF
TGTGCCAGCAGGGGACTAGGTGGTTGGGATGAGCAGTTCTTC
>TRBJ2-3|NA|TRBV12-3/TRBV12-4|12|NA
CASRLISGTQYF
TGTGCCAGCAGACTAATCAGTGGTACGCAGTATTTT
>TRBJ2-7|few|TRBV7-2|15|NA
CASSLVDPGVYEQYF
TGTGCCAGCAGCTTAGTAGATCCGGGAGTCTACGAGCAGTACTTC
>TRBJ2-5|many|TRBV7-2|14|NA
CASSPAMYQETQYF
TGTGCCAGCAGCCCCGCTATGTACCAAGAGACCCAGTACTTC
>TRBJ1-4|many|TRBV3-1|13|NA
CASRGGPNEKLFF
TGTGCCAGCCGTGGGGGTCCCAATGAAAAACTGTTTTTT
>TRBJ1-5|few|TRBV7-2|13|NA
CASSIGAGRAQHF
TGTGCCAGCAGCATTGGGGCCGGAAGGGCCCAGCATTTT